This TCR beta chain derives from a study of tissue T cells after allogeneic stem cell transplantation. Germline loops: CDR1 SGHND, CDR2 FRSKSL. Trimming cost V 1 base and J 3 bases, with 6 bases left between them. There are 13 residues in the CDR3. Some clones are missing from TCRdb's copy, which holds only in-frame ones; the method was immunoSEQ multiplex PCR. Of over 2,000 clones detected, approximately 50% appear once; the ten largest clones hold less than 20%. Details on this clone: The gene names here belong to mouse. The read falls 1 residue short of the CDR3 end, and the missing part is taken from the germline J gene.

Time point defined: mouse harvest day 7 after allogeneic transplant. Each mouse received 10^7 T-cell-depleted marrow cells plus 10^6 splenic CD5+ T cells by tail vein. V usage is TRBV15 and J usage is TRBJ1-1; a weak D match, TRBD1 (5 bases). The sample comprised liver tissue. The clonotype originates from a female BALB/c mouse given C57BL/6 T cells with graft-versus-host disease after an allogeneic hematopoietic cell transplant. Partial CDR3 DNA: TGTGCCAGCAGTTTAGGGGGGGACACAGAAGTCTTC. It specifies CASSLGGDTEVF. The entire CDR3 protein is CASSLGGDTEVFF.